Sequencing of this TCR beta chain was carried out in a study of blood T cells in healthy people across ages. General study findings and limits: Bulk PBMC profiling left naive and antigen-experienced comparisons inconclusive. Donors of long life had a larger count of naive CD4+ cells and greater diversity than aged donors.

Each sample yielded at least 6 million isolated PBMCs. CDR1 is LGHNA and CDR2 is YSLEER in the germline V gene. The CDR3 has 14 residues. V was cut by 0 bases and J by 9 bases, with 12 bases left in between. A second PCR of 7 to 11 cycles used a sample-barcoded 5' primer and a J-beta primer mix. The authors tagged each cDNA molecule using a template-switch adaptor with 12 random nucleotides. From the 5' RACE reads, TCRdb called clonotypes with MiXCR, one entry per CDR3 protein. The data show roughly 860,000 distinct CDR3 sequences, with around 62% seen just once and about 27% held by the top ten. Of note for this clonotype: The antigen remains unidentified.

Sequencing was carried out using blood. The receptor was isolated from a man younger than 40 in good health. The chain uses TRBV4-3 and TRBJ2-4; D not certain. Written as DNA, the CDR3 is TGCGCCAGCAGCCAAGATGGGCTTTCAAGCATTCAGTACTTC. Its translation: CASSQDGLSSIQYF.